This T cell receptor (beta chain) emerged from a study of blood T cell repertoires in COVID-19. Study details: The analysed material was cDNA or gDNA that came from T cells, B-cell-depleted T cells, or PBMCs.

In the authors' workflow: From reference gene primer amplification, estimates of nucleated cell counts were derived. Here immunoSEQ multiplex PCR was the method, and the copy in TCRdb shows in-frame clones only, minus some. V, J and clone size reflect that table, while D and trimming were determined from the DNA. The sample gives about 190,000 clones, roughly 90% of which show up once; about 0.66% is in the top ten. V dropped 4 bases and J dropped 4; count of bases not matched to a gene: 10. CDR3 size: 16 residues. The germline V gene has CDR1 SGHRS and CDR2 YFSETQ. The material sequenced was peripheral blood. The chain combines TRBV5-1 with TRBJ2-1; TRBD2 matches at 8 bases. The clonotype originates from a man in his fifties with acute or convalescent COVID-19. The CDR3 here is CASSREMREDYNEQFF. The CDR3 DNA follows: TGCGCCAGCAGCCGGGAGATGCGGGAGGATTACAATGAGCAGTTCTTC.